Shown below are 15 T cell receptor beta chains from a single sample sequenced in a study of shared clonotypes between healthy human individuals. Measured with immunoSEQ multiplex PCR; TCRdb has only the in-frame clones, and not every one. The sample records over 1.5 million clones, 98% being singletons. Input material: naive CD4+ T cells sorted from blood. Subset reported: CD45RA+ positively selected. These receptors originate from a man aged 30 to 39 in good health.

The gene calls are TRBV28 and TRBJ2-7; unclear D gene. Deletions cut 7 bases from V and 4 bases from J, with 14 bases between. Germline assignment: CDR1 MDHEN and CDR2 SYDVKM. This CDR3 is 13 amino acids long. CDR3 in DNA: TGTGCCAGCACCCCCGCCGGAAAATACGAGCAGTACTTC. It translates to CASTPAGKYEQYF.

The V and J genes are TRBV6-6 and TRBJ1-1, with 8 bases lining up with TRBD1. V shed 5 bases and J 6 bases; nucleotides not matched to a gene: 2. CDR3 size: 12 residues. Germline CDR1 reads MNHNY; CDR2 reads SVGAGI (reference sequence). The CDR3 sequence is CASSKQGAEAFF. The CDR3 DNA reads TGTGCCAGCAGTAAACAGGGGGCTGAAGCTTTCTTT.

The chain links TRBV6-5 to TRBJ1-1, with 7 positions matching TRBD1. J gave up 1 base and V 6 bases, and 8 bases lay outside the gene matches. Germline lookup yields CDR1 MNHEY and CDR2 SVGAGI. This CDR3 has 15 residues. In nucleotides, the CDR3 is TGTGCCAGCAGCCCCTCGGGACAGCCGAACACTGAAGCTTTCTTT. Protein sequence: CASSPSGQPNTEAFF.

The chain couples TRBV7-9 to TRBJ2-3; 9 nucleotides match TRBD1. The CDR3 loop spans 17 amino acids. Germline V CDR1 and CDR2: SEHNR, FQNEAQ (reference sequence). V gave up 0 bases and J gave up 4 bases; unmatched junction bases: 8. The CDR3 DNA reads TGTGCCAGCAGCTTAGCGGGGACAGGGTATGGCGCAGATACGCAGTATTTT. Translation: CASSLAGTGYGADTQYF.

This chain links TRBV5-4 with TRBJ2-5; 13 nucleotides agree with TRBD2. CDR3 size: 17 residues. Germline V gene lookup returns CDR1 SGHNT and CDR2 YYREEE (reference sequence). V gave up 4 bases and J gave up 4 bases; unmatched junction bases: 10. CDR3 nucleotide sequence: TGTGCCAGCAGCCCACGACTAGCGGGAGGAACAGGAGAGACCCAGTACTTC. This encodes CASSPRLAGGTGETQYF.

This clone appeared a single time. The rearrangement joins TRBV5-4 to TRBJ1-1, with 7 bases fitting TRBD1. This CDR3 is built from 14 residues. Unmatched junction bases numbered 4, after V lost 5 bases and J lost 0 bases. Germline loops: CDR1 SGHNT, CDR2 YYREEE (reference sequence). The chain's CDR3 is CASRVGQVNTEAFF. The CDR3 coding sequence is TGTGCCAGCAGAGTCGGACAGGTGAACACTGAAGCTTTCTTT. Using reference TRBV5-4 and TRBJ1-1 for the parts outside the CDR3, the full variable domain is ETGVTQSPTHLIKTRGQQVTLRCSSQSGHNTVSWYQQALGQGPQFIFQYYREEENGRGNFPPRFSGLQFPNYSSELNVNALELDDSALYLCASRVGQVNTEAFFGQGTRLTVV.

The chain employs TRBV11-2 and TRBJ2-7; D is unclear. The CDR3 is 15 amino acids. CDR1 and CDR2 (germline): SGHAT, FQNNGV. V lost 1 base, J lost 2 bases, and 12 bases lay in between. Written as DNA, the CDR3 is TGTGCCAGCAGCTTAGGACATCTCATAACCTACGAGCAGTACTTC. It yields the protein CASSLGHLITYEQYF.

The V and J genes are TRBV6-1 and TRBJ2-2; tentatively, D is TRBD1 (6 bases). Germline CDR1 and CDR2: MNHNS and SASEGT. The CDR3 is 15 amino acids. Trimming pared 7 bases from V and 0 bases from J, leaving 12 bases between. In DNA form, the CDR3 reads TGTGCCAGCAAGGGGGTAATATCGAACACCGGGGAGCTGTTTTTT. Its translation: CASKGVISNTGELFF.

The chain uses TRBV15 and TRBJ2-3; D unresolved. V was shortened by 3 bases and J by 3 bases, with 10 bases between the two germline ends. Germline V gives CDR1 LNHNV, CDR2 YYDKDF (reference sequence). This CDR3 has 14 residues. CDR3 DNA: TGTGCCACCAGCAGGGCCCAGGTGACAGATACGCAGTATTTT. Amino acids: CATSRAQVTDTQYF.

The chain has TRBV7-2 and TRBJ2-1, with 12 nucleotides matching TRBD2. This CDR3 has 16 residues. Trimming at V came to 5 bases and at J to 8 bases, leaving 10 bases not matched to a gene. Germline CDR1 SGHTA, CDR2 FQGNSA. The CDR3 bases are TGTGCCAGCAGCCGAACACAGACTAGCGGGAGATATGAGCAGTTCTTC. This encodes CASSRTQTSGRYEQFF.

The gene calls are TRBV2 and TRBJ2-7, with 14 bases matching TRBD2. The CDR3 loop spans 13 amino acids. The V gene's germline CDR1 is SNHLY and CDR2 FYNNEI. DNA of the CDR3: TGTCATGGGACTAGCGGGAGTTGGGACGAGCAGTACTTC. Translation: CHGTSGSWDEQYF.

CDR3 sequence: CASSKGTSERDTQYF. CDR3 nucleotides: TGTGCCAGCAGCAAGGGGACTAGCGAGAGAGATACGCAGTATTTT. V usage is TRBV2 and J usage is TRBJ2-3; 10 nucleotides line up with TRBD2. J was trimmed by 5 bases and V by 6 bases; bases with no gene match: 8. CDR1 and CDR2 from the germline V gene are SNHLY and FYNNEI. The CDR3 is 15 residues long.

V and J are TRBV11-2 and TRBJ2-2; D might be TRBD1 or TRBD2, each matching 5 bases. This CDR3 has 15 amino acids. V lost 5 bases, J lost 4 bases, and 14 bases lay in between. CDR1 SGHAT and CDR2 FQNNGV come from the germline V gene. DNA of the CDR3: TGTGCCAGCAGCGAGGTCCAGGGACGCACCGGGGAGCTGTTTTTT. Translation gives CASSEVQGRTGELFF.

The chain couples TRBV28 to TRBJ2-5; D is tentatively TRBD1 or TRBD2 (5 bases each). The CDR3 spans 12 residues. V gave up 8 bases and J gave up 5 bases, with 12 bases separating them. Germline loops: CDR1 MDHEN, CDR2 SYDVKM. CDR3 bases: TGTGCCAGCGGGACCGGTGTCGAGACCCAGTACTTC. Its translation: CASGTGVETQYF.

Turning to this clone: The sample contains more than one DNA sequence encoding this CDR3. CDR3 in DNA: TGTGCCAGTAGTATAGGGGGACAGGGGAATCAGCCCCAGCATTTT. Translation: CASSIGGQGNQPQHF. The chain joins TRBV19 to TRBJ1-5, with 10 bases aligning to TRBD1. Losses at the gene ends were 1 base for V and 4 bases for J; bases not matched to a gene: 1. Per the germline V gene, CDR1 is LNHDA and CDR2 is SQIVND (reference sequence). The CDR3 sequence is 15 residues long.